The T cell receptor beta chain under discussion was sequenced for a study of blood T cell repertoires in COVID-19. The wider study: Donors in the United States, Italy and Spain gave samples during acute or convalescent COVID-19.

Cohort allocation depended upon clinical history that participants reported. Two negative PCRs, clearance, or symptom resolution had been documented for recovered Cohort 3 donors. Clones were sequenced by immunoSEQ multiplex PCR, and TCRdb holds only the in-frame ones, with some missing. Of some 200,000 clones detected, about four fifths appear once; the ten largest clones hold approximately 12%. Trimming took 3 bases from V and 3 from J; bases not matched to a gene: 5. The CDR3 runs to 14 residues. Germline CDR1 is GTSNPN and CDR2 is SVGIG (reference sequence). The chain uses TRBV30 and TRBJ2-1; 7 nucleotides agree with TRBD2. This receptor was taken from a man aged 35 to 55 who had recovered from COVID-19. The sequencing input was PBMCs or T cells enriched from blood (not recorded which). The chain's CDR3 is CAWSRGSYYNEQFF. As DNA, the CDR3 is TGTGCCTGGAGCCGCGGGAGTTACTACAATGAGCAGTTCTTC.